This T cell receptor (beta chain) is drawn from a study of blood T cell repertoires in COVID-19. Study overall: From the United States, Italy and Spain came samples of acute and convalescent COVID-19. In each case, the material was cDNA or gDNA derived from T cells, B-cell-depleted T cells, or PBMCs.

Authors' data handling: Cell counts per sample came from amplifying reference gene primers. Using immunoSEQ multiplex PCR, the repertoire was profiled, and TCRdb retains in-frame clones only, with some absent. The DNA was the basis for D and trimming; V, J and clone size are from that table. The profile covers over 150,000 clones, with 84% appearing a single time and 6% to 8.5% taken by the ten largest. Germline loops: CDR1 WNHNN, CDR2 SYGVQD (reference sequence). The V gene end was trimmed by 3 bases and the J gene end by 1 base; junction bases not matched to a gene: 2. The CDR3 is 15 amino acids. The sequence was obtained from a human donor in a cohort sampled during active COVID-19. Sequencing input: peripheral blood. V gene TRBV10-1 combines with J gene TRBJ2-5; 10 bases fit TRBD2. CDR3 amino acids: CASSEGLAAQETQYF. The CDR3 DNA sequence: TGCGCCAGCAGTGAAGGACTAGCGGCCCAAGAGACCCAGTACTTC.